The present entry profiles one T cell receptor beta chain with its context. Antigen unknown. The primer mix had 60 Vbeta and 13 Jbeta primers. Only in-frame clones appear in the TCRdb table, and some are missing; sequencing was by immunoSEQ multiplex PCR. Seen in this sample are about 210,000 clones; the ten most common clones hold over 0.75%. The sample comes from a study of cytomegalovirus exposure and HLA in healthy donors. Study-level findings and limits: Sequencing likely produced, as an artifact, a cluster of highly shared sequence variants. It was about 150 TCR beta chains that were listed as cytomegalovirus-associated. Some V segments (TRBV6-2 and TRBV6-3 among them) were excluded as indistinguishable. Presence/absence analyses treated sequencing depth as roughly uniform across donors.

CDR3 length equals 15 residues. The V gene's germline CDR1 is SGHTA and CDR2 FQGNSA. The J segment lost 4 bases and the V segment lost 5 bases, leaving 9 bases of the junction unmatched. The rearrangement links TRBV7-2 to TRBJ1-1, with 8 bases fitting TRBD1. The sequenced sample was PBMCs. This clonotype was obtained from a woman aged 25 to 39 in good health and CMV-seropositive. The CDR3 nucleotides read TGTGCCAGCAGCCCATACACAGGGGGGATCACTGAAGCTTTCTTT. Amino acid sequence: CASSPYTGGITEAFF.